Below, 17 T cell receptor beta chains from the same sample are listed, as sequenced in a study of T cells in Graves' hyperthyroidism and ophthalmopathy. Authors of the study amplified TCR beta CDR3 regions from RNA transcripts. The HTBI set primed first-round TCR CDR3 RT-PCR. TCRdb independently ran MiXCR on the multiplex PCR reads; one entry per CDR3 protein. The sample lists approximately 420,000 distinct CDR3 sequences, under 15% seen once, with around a third in the top ten. Sample: blood. The receptor source for this set is a woman aged 25-40 years with Graves' hyperthyroidism.

This sequence joins TRBV5-1 and TRBJ2-1; D gene ambiguous. CDR3 length equals 14 residues. Germline lookup yields CDR1 SGHRS and CDR2 YFSETQ. V was pared by 0 bases and J by 7 bases, with 11 bases between. The CDR3 loop reads CASSLDVRINEQFF. The CDR3 DNA reads TGCGCCAGCAGCTTGGATGTGAGGATAAATGAGCAGTTCTTC.

This clonotype appeared a few times. The chain couples TRBV18 to TRBJ2-7; the D gene is possibly TRBD2 (5 bases). V lost 1 base, J lost 7 bases, and 11 bases lay in between. The germline gives CDR1 KGHSH, CDR2 LQKENI. The CDR3 is 13 residues long. This CDR3 is CASSPQKLAEQYF. In DNA form, the CDR3 reads TGTGCCAGCTCACCACAGAAATTAGCGGAGCAGTACTTC.

This clonotype was detected a few times. This chain uses TRBV6-5 with TRBJ1-2, with 7 bases identical to TRBD1. V was clipped by 0 bases and J by 5 bases; unmatched bases: 9. The germline CDR1 and CDR2 sequences are MNHEY and SVGAGI. This CDR3 is built from 16 residues. CDR3 protein: CASSYSTHGTVYGYTF. CDR3 coding DNA: TGTGCCAGCAGTTACTCGACCCATGGGACAGTTTATGGCTACACCTTC.

This rearrangement joins TRBV2 to TRBJ1-6; possible D gene TRBD1, 6 bases. Germline assignment: CDR1 SNHLY and CDR2 FYNNEI. The CDR3 has 14 residues. The V end was cut by 2 bases, the J end by 9 bases, with 11 bases between. The CDR3 sequence is CASSERGKGSPLHF. The CDR3 nucleotides read TGTGCCAGCAGTGAAAGGGGGAAGGGTTCACCCCTCCACTTT.

V usage is TRBV20-1 and J usage is TRBJ2-5; 12 nucleotides match TRBD2. Trimming took 6 bases from V and 6 from J; bases not matched to a gene: 8. Germline V gives CDR1 DFQATT, CDR2 SNEGSKA (reference sequence). The CDR3 is 14 amino acids. CDR3 protein: CSARGLAGLQTQYF. Here the CDR3 DNA reads TGCAGTGCCAGGGGACTAGCGGGTTTGCAGACCCAGTACTTC.

This clonotype turned up a few times. The J gene is TRBJ2-7, the V gene TRBV15; 13 positions match TRBD2. Germline CDR1 reads LNHNV; CDR2 reads YYDKDF (reference sequence). The junction had 13 bases not matched to a gene; V was cut back by 4 bases and J by 4 bases. This CDR3 spans 18 amino acids. CDR3 in DNA: TGTGCCACCAGCAAGAGTGGACTAGCGGGAGCTCTGGGGTACGAGCAGTACTTC. This gives the protein CATSKSGLAGALGYEQYF.

This clonotype was counted once. A much larger clone lies a single base off, so this may be a read error. This chain joins TRBV11-2 and TRBJ2-1; D is possibly TRBD2 (5 bases). The germline CDR1 and CDR2 sequences are SGHAT and FQNNGV. The CDR3 spans 13 residues. The CDR3 DNA sequence: TGTTCCAGCAGCTTCGTTAGCGTCAATGAGCAGTTCTTC. It specifies CSSSFVSVNEQFF.

In this sample, this clonotype turned up a few times. This chain uses TRBV7-2 with TRBJ2-7, with 10 bases identical to TRBD2. The V segment lost 0 bases and the J segment 0 bases; nucleotides outside the gene matches: 5. Germline CDR1 reads SGHTA; CDR2 reads FQGNSA. The CDR3 extends over 17 amino acids. This chain's CDR3 is CASSLAVLAGSSYEQYF. In DNA form, the CDR3 reads TGTGCCAGCAGCTTAGCTGTACTAGCGGGGAGCTCCTACGAGCAGTACTTC.

To note about this clonotype: The junction shows a germline mismatch at one end, possibly a read error. This chain connects TRBV28 to TRBJ2-7, with a tentative D call TRBD2 (5 bases). The CDR3 has 11 residues. Germline assignment: CDR1 MDHEN and CDR2 SYDVKM. The CDR3 region is CAGSLEDEQYF. For the CDR3, the DNA is TGTGCCGGCAGTTTGGAGGACGAGCAGTACTTC.

Ten or more counts support this clonotype. This chain uses TRBV24-1 with TRBJ2-1; 10 nucleotides align to TRBD1. CDR3 length: 14 residues. Trimming at V came to 9 bases and at J to 2 bases, leaving 3 bases not matched to a gene. Germline CDR1 is KGHDR and CDR2 is SFDVKD. As DNA, the CDR3 is TGTGCCACCTCGACAGGGGGCGCCTACAATGAGCAGTTCTTC. Its protein product is CATSTGGAYNEQFF.

This clonotype came up a few times. The chain uses TRBV28 and TRBJ1-3, with a tentative D call TRBD1 (5 bases). Germline values: CDR1 MDHEN, CDR2 SYDVKM. V gave up 2 bases and J gave up 4 bases, with 15 bases separating them. The CDR3 length is 16 residues. The CDR3 nucleotides read TGTGCCAGCAGTTTAGCAGGGAACGCCGGGGGAAACACCATATATTTT. Its translation: CASSLAGNAGGNTIYF.

This chain connects TRBV4-2 to TRBJ2-7; 7 nucleotides agree with TRBD1. The germline V gene encodes CDR1 LGHNA and CDR2 YNFKEQ. The junction had 4 bases not matched to a gene; V was cut back by 0 bases and J by 2 bases. The CDR3 consists of 15 residues. CDR3 sequence (DNA): TGTGCCAGCAGCCAAGACCGGGACAGCACCTACGAGCAGTACTTC. This codes for CASSQDRDSTYEQYF.

The rearrangement joins TRBV15 to TRBJ2-7; 8 bases agree with TRBD1. The germline V gene has CDR1 LNHNV and CDR2 YYDKDF (reference sequence). The trim removed 1 base at V and 7 bases at J, leaving 12 bases unmatched. The CDR3 extends over 16 amino acids. CDR3 residues: CATSRGETGVLGEQYF. In DNA, the CDR3 is TGTGCCACCAGCAGAGGAGAGACAGGGGTTTTAGGAGAGCAGTACTTC. Using reference TRBV15 and TRBJ2-7 for the parts outside the CDR3, the full variable domain is DAMVIQNPRYQVTQFGKPVTLSCSQTLNHNVMYWYQQKSSQAPKLLFHYYDKDFNNEADTPDNFQSRRPNTSFCFLDIRSPGLGDTAMYLCATSRGETGVLGEQYFGPGTRLTVT.

This clonotype was counted ten times or more. The chain carries TRBV20-1 and TRBJ2-7; the D is unclear. The CDR3 is made up of 14 amino acids. V lost 4 bases, J lost 0 bases, and 13 bases lay in between. Germline lookup yields CDR1 DFQATT and CDR2 SNEGSKA (reference sequence). The CDR3, as DNA: TGCAGTGCTATGACTTCGCTAGACTCCTACGAGCAGTACTTC. Translating it yields CSAMTSLDSYEQYF.

This clonotype was observed a few times. This chain uses TRBV5-1 with TRBJ2-7; D perhaps matches TRBD1 (6 bases). This CDR3 region has 16 residues. Germline V gene data show CDR1 as SGHRS and CDR2 as YFSETQ. The V gene lost 7 bases and the J gene lost 0 bases, with 20 bases spanning the gap. Here the CDR3 reads CASRTAPATSSYEQYF. The CDR3 DNA reads TGCGCCAGCCGGACAGCCCCGGCCACGAGCTCCTACGAGCAGTACTTC.

This clonotype showed up many times. This chain connects TRBV5-1 to TRBJ2-3; TRBD1 or TRBD2 may be the D gene (5 bases each). The germline V gene encodes CDR1 SGHRS and CDR2 YFSETQ. The CDR3 spans 14 residues. Trimming took off 7 bases at V and 1 base at J, with 13 bases between the two ends. The CDR3 spells CASWTGPGTDTQYF. In nucleotides, the CDR3 is TGCGCCAGCTGGACGGGACCAGGCACAGATACGCAGTATTTT.

The table lists this clonotype with a few counts. One end of the junction fails to match germline, which may point to a read error. The chain combines TRBV18 with TRBJ1-1, with D possibly TRBD1 on 5 matching bases. The CDR3 runs 16 residues. The germline gives CDR1 KGHSH, CDR2 LQKENI. The CDR3 DNA reads as TGTGTCAGCTCACTGGGAAGCGGGACGGTGAACACTGAAGCTTTCTTT. Protein sequence: CVSSLGSGTVNTEAFF.